These 15 T cell receptor beta chains came from one sample sequenced in a study of glioma-infiltrating T cells. Using RNA template, CDR3s of TCR alpha and beta were amplified with iRepertoire arm-PCR. TCRdb independently ran MiXCR on the multiplex PCR reads; one entry per CDR3 protein. The data show approximately 190,000 distinct CDR3 sequences, 32% seen once. Material: glioma tissue, nonneoplastic brain tissue, or PBMCs (not recorded which). The source is a human donor with low-grade glioma or glioblastoma, undergoing nonglioma brain surgery, or in good health (not recorded which).

This clonotype was observed a few times. The chain couples TRBV12-3 or TRBV12-4 to TRBJ2-4, with 9 bases identical to TRBD1. Unmatched junction bases numbered 1, after V lost 6 bases and J lost 1 base. CDR3 length equals 14 residues. The CDR3 reads CASRDRGAKNIQYF. The CDR3 coding sequence is TGTGCCAGCAGGGACAGGGGTGCCAAAAACATTCAGTACTTC.

This chain links TRBV5-1 with TRBJ1-6; 7 bases are shared with TRBD1. CDR1 is SGHRS and CDR2 is YFSETQ in the germline V gene. Unmatched junction bases numbered 12, after V lost 0 bases and J lost 9 bases. The CDR3 has 17 amino acids. The CDR3: CASSLDMWDSGGSPLHF. CDR3 in DNA: TGCGCCAGCAGCTTGGACATGTGGGACAGCGGGGGTTCACCCCTCCACTTT.

A single count supports this clonotype. Germline is not matched at one junction end, which may reflect a read error. The chain employs TRBV6-9 and TRBJ1-5; D is uncertain. This CDR3 region has 13 residues. CDR1 is MNHGY, CDR2 SVAAGI, per germline. CDR3 sequence: CASSWSGDQPKHF. In DNA, the CDR3 is TGTGCCAGCAGTTGGTCGGGAGATCAGCCCAAGCATTTT.

There are many counts of this clonotype. The chain has TRBV3-1 and TRBJ1-2; D uncertain. V was cut by 5 bases and J by 0 bases, with 22 bases left in between. CDR1 LGHDT and CDR2 YNNKEL come from the germline V gene (reference sequence). CDR3 size: 18 residues. CDR3 in amino acids: CASSGYRVHRDTNYGYTF. The CDR3 nucleotides are TGTGCCAGCAGCGGGTACCGGGTCCACCGCGATACTAACTATGGCTACACCTTC.

This clonotype was seen many times. The chain recombines TRBV20-1 with TRBJ2-5, with D maybe TRBD2 (6 bases). V gave up 3 bases and J gave up 2 bases, with 13 bases separating them. Germline CDR1 is DFQATT and CDR2 is SNEGSKA (reference sequence). The CDR3 has 14 residues. The CDR3 is CSASGGTIQETQYF. The CDR3 nucleotides read TGCAGTGCTAGCGGGGGTACCATACAAGAGACCCAGTACTTC.

About this clonotype itself: A much larger clone differs from this one at a single base, so this may be a read error. V usage is TRBV10-3 and J usage is TRBJ2-7; 11 nucleotides agree with TRBD2. The trim removed 4 bases at V and 4 bases at J, leaving 9 bases unmatched. CDR1 and CDR2 (germline): ENHRY, SYGVKD. This CDR3 has 16 residues. The CDR3 loop reads CAISGGETSGRYEQYF. CDR3 nucleotides: TGTGCCATCAGTGGAGGGGAAACTAGCGGGAGATACGAGCAGTACTTC.

For this clonotype: A read error may explain this, as a much larger clone is one base away. The chain is built from TRBV27 and TRBJ2-1, with 7 bases matching TRBD2. The CDR3 length is 16 residues. Germline CDR1 MNHEY, CDR2 SMNVEV (reference sequence). CDR3 coding DNA: TGTGCCAGCAGTTTAAGGGCTAGCGGCCTCTACAATCAGCAGTTCTTC. Protein: CASSLRASGLYNQQFF.

As to this clonotype: This clone may be a read error of a much larger clone one base away. This chain uses TRBV18 with TRBJ2-7, with 7 bases lining up with TRBD1. V gave up 2 bases and J gave up 2 bases; unmatched junction bases: 6. This CDR3 spans 15 amino acids. Germline V gene lookup returns CDR1 KGHSH and CDR2 LQKENI. This CDR3 is CASSPSRTGAYEQYF. The DNA for the CDR3 is TGTGCCAGCTCACCATCCAGGACAGGAGCCTACGAGCAGTACTTC.

V gene TRBV4-3 combines with J gene TRBJ2-5; 8 nucleotides line up with TRBD2. The CDR3 covers 16 residues. Germline assignment: CDR1 LGHNA and CDR2 YSLEER. V lost 0 bases to trimming and J lost 3 bases; unmatched junction nucleotides: 6. The CDR3 DNA reads TGCGCCAGCAGCCAAGATCTTAGAGCGGGAGAAGAGACCCAGTACTTC. Encoded protein: CASSQDLRAGEETQYF.

There are many counts of this clonotype. The chain recombines TRBV19 with TRBJ2-7, with TRBD2 identical over 10 bases. V was clipped by 4 bases and J by 3 bases; unmatched bases: 0. The CDR3 contains 13 residues. The germline gives CDR1 LNHDA, CDR2 SQIVND (reference sequence). The CDR3 DNA reads TGTGCCAGTAGTAGGACTAGCGGCTACGAGCAGTACTTC. Amino acids: CASSRTSGYEQYF. The entire variable domain, with the rest obtained from reference TRBV19 and TRBJ2-7, is as follows: DGGITQSPKYLFRKEGQNVTLSCEQNLNHDAMYWYRQDPGQGLRLIYYSQIVNDFQKGDIAEGYSVSREKKESFPLTVTSAQKNPTAFYLCASSRTSGYEQYFGPGTRLTVT.

This clonotype was seen repeatedly, ten times or more. The rearrangement uses TRBV18 and TRBJ2-5, with unresolved D. This CDR3 spans 14 amino acids. Between the trimmed V and J ends, which lost 1 base and 1 base, there was a span of 7 bases. Germline loops: CDR1 KGHSH, CDR2 LQKENI. In nucleotides, the CDR3 is TGTGCCAGCTCACCACTGGACGCCCAAGAGACCCAGTACTTC. Translated, it gives CASSPLDAQETQYF.

The CDR3 spells CATSEAQLAGVYEQFF. As DNA, the CDR3 is TGTGCCACCAGCGAAGCGCAACTAGCGGGAGTCTATGAGCAGTTCTTC. The V and J genes are TRBV6-1 and TRBJ2-1, with 11 bases matching TRBD2. V gave up 10 bases and J gave up 8 bases; unmatched junction bases: 16. Germline V lookup: CDR1 MNHNS, CDR2 SASEGT. The CDR3 length is 16 residues.

The chain joins TRBV4-1 to TRBJ2-3, with 10 nucleotides matching TRBD2. V shed 6 bases, J shed 1 base, and the junction held 10 bases outside the gene matches. CDR3 length: 17 amino acids. Germline V gene sequence: CDR1 MGHRA, CDR2 YSYEKL. CDR3 sequence: CASSQRTSGQRTDTQYF. The DNA for the CDR3 is TGCGCCAGCAGTCAAAGGACTAGCGGCCAACGCACAGATACGCAGTATTTT.

This clonotype was counted many times. The chain is built from TRBV4-3 and TRBJ1-2; D is uncertain. Trimming stripped 3 bases from V and 0 bases from J, with 8 bases between. Per the germline V gene, CDR1 is LGHNA and CDR2 is YSLEER. The CDR3 runs 14 residues. This CDR3 is CASSQAGTNYGYTF. In DNA form, the CDR3 reads TGCGCCAGCAGCCAGGCCGGGACTAACTATGGCTACACCTTC.

Many counts were recorded for this clonotype. The chain joins TRBV27 to TRBJ2-2; D may be TRBD1 or TRBD2 (5 bases each). The CDR3 covers 14 residues. The germline V and J ends were trimmed by 4 bases and 2 bases, with 8 bases remaining between them. Looked up from germline, CDR1 is MNHEY and CDR2 is SMNVEV (reference sequence). The CDR3 DNA reads TGTGCCAGCAGTTCCGGGACCAACACCGGGGAGCTGTTTTTT. This codes for CASSSGTNTGELFF.